These 18 T cell receptor beta chains came from one sample sequenced in a study of tumor-infiltrating lymphocytes in primary liver carcinoma. For each extraction, RNA and DNA were obtained together from 20-30 mg of unsorted bulk tissue. With 400 to 550 ng total RNA as template and a constant-region primer, TCR beta cDNA was made. Library construction for TCR beta comprised three nested multiplex PCR rounds performed with slightly modified ARM-PCR. For 10 cycles apiece, the opening two PCR rounds ran with TRBV1-TRBV30 forward primers and a C-beta reverse primer. In TCRdb, the multiplex PCR reads were re-called with MiXCR into one record per CDR3 protein. The sample shows more than 85,000 distinct CDR3 sequences, approximately 80% of them seen only once. What was sequenced was liver tumor tissue from sampling region 3. Subset of the sample: tumor region T3, left-lateral pole. These receptors were collected from a man aged 35 to 55 with primary liver carcinoma and hepatitis B virus infection.

For this clonotype: This CDR3 is missing its conserved last phenylalanine or tryptophan, likely due to a read error. The chain is built from TRBV4-3 and TRBJ2-3; the D gene is possibly TRBD2 (5 bases). CDR1 is LGHNA and CDR2 is YSLEER in the germline V gene. The CDR3 covers 16 residues. The CDR3 here is CASSHAPLTEGDTQYL. The CDR3 nucleotides are TGTGCCAGCAGCCACGCACCGTTAACAGAGGGAGATACGCAGTATCTT.

As regards this clonotype: This likely comes from a read error, as the CDR3 has no conserved phenylalanine or tryptophan at its end. This chain connects TRBV6-6 to TRBJ2-2; D not certain. This CDR3 region has 14 residues. V was trimmed by 6 bases and J by 1 base, leaving 9 bases between them. Germline-derived CDR1 and CDR2 are MNHNY and SVGAGI (reference sequence). The CDR3 DNA reads as TGTGCCAGCAGATACGGAAAGAACACCGGGGAGCTGTTTCTT. The encoded protein is CASRYGKNTGELFL.

As to this clonotype: The CDR3 ends on some other residue instead of the conserved phenylalanine or tryptophan, so this is likely a read error. The DNA is omitted, as the CDR3 cannot be located on it reliably, and the CDR3 follows TCRdb's listing. This chain uses TRBV29-1 with TRBJ2-2; the table gives TRBD1 as D, unverified against the DNA. The length of the CDR3 is 12 amino acids, counting both ends. CDR1 is SQVTM, CDR2 ANQGSEA, per germline. This chain's CDR3 is CSVGRGTGELLS.

This clonotype occurred many times. J is TRBJ1-2 and V is TRBV4-2; D unclear. There are 16 residues in the CDR3. Deletions cut 4 bases from V and 4 bases from J, with 19 bases between. Germline CDR1 reads LGHNA; CDR2 reads YNFKEQ. CDR3 DNA sequence: TGTGCCAGCAGCCGCCCCGCTTGGGAGGGAACCTATGGCTACACCTTC. Translating it yields CASSRPAWEGTYGYTF.

This clonotype came up many times. The chain uses TRBV5-1 and TRBJ2-1; a weak D match, TRBD2 (6 bases). The CDR3 loop spans 14 amino acids. Germline values: CDR1 SGHRS, CDR2 YFSETQ. The V end lost 2 bases, the J end lost 4 bases, and 10 bases lay between the germline ends. The CDR3 nucleotides read TGCGCCAGCAGCTTTTCGGGAGCGTACAATGAGCAGTTCTTC. This translates into CASSFSGAYNEQFF.

Regarding this clonotype: Since no conserved phenylalanine or tryptophan closes the CDR3, a read error is the likely cause. The chain uses TRBV12-3 or TRBV12-4 and TRBJ1-1, with 7 nucleotides matching TRBD1. The CDR3 extends over 14 amino acids. V shed 4 bases and J 2 bases; nucleotides not matched to a gene: 4. As DNA, the CDR3 is TGTGCCAGCAGTTCCGGGACAGATAACACTGAAGCTTTCTCA. Protein sequence: CASSSGTDNTEAFS.

The chain links TRBV29-1 to TRBJ1-2; D ambiguous. This CDR3 comprises 13 residues. The germline V gene has CDR1 SQVTM and CDR2 ANQGSEA. V was shortened by 8 bases and J by 0 bases, with 13 bases between the two germline ends. The CDR3 spells CSPFGLANYGYTF. In DNA form, the CDR3 reads TGCAGCCCCTTTGGATTGGCTAACTATGGCTACACCTTC.

By frequency in the sample, this clonotype is medium-sized. The chain recombines TRBV12-3 or TRBV12-4 with TRBJ1-1; possible D gene TRBD1, 5 bases. Deletions cut 3 bases from V and 0 bases from J, with 8 bases between. The CDR3 loop spans 14 amino acids. In DNA form, the CDR3 reads TGTGCCAGCAGTTTCGGGGGGTTGAACACTGAAGCTTTCTTT. It codes for CASSFGGLNTEAFF.

In its sample, this clonotype is medium-sized. The chain uses TRBV29-1 and TRBJ1-1; possibly TRBD1 for D (5 bases). CDR1 SQVTM and CDR2 ANQGSEA come from the germline V gene. The CDR3 covers 15 residues. Trimming took 5 bases from V and 0 from J, leaving 16 bases between them. The CDR3 sequence: CSVRNGWGMNTEAFF. As DNA, the CDR3 is TGCAGCGTTCGAAATGGGTGGGGCATGAACACTGAAGCTTTCTTT.

This clonotype was observed once. The junction departs from germline at one end; a sequencing error may be responsible. The CDR3 here is CTTRWISNTEAFF. Here the CDR3 DNA reads TGTACCACCAGGTGGATCTCGAACACTGAAGCTTTTTTT. The chain carries TRBV6-5 and TRBJ1-1; the D is unclear. Germline assignment: CDR1 MNHEY and CDR2 SVGAGI. The CDR3 is 13 residues long.

As to this clonotype: The CDR3 end shows no conserved phenylalanine or tryptophan, and so a read error is likely. This rearrangement joins TRBV6-6 to TRBJ1-1; D unresolved. With 6 bases removed from V and 2 bases from J, the gap between germline ends came to 13 bases. Germline loops: CDR1 MNHNY, CDR2 SVGAGI (reference sequence). The CDR3 is made up of 14 amino acids. CDR3 region: CASRYFLGNTEAFL. The CDR3 bases are TGTGCCAGCAGGTATTTTTTAGGTAACACTGAAGCTTTCCTT.

Remarks on this clonotype: This may be a read error: a much more frequent sequence differs by one nucleotide. The chain links TRBV14 to TRBJ1-2; 9 bases are a match to TRBD1. The CDR3 covers 17 residues. The J segment lost 1 base and the V segment lost 7 bases, leaving 13 bases of the junction unmatched. From germline, CDR1 is SGHDN and CDR2 FVKESK. The CDR3 loop is CASNRIVQGAHNYGYTF. The CDR3 nucleotides are TGTGCCAGCAACCGCATCGTACAGGGGGCCCATAACTATGGCTACACCTTC. Looking up the rest from reference TRBV14 and TRBJ1-2 gives the full variable domain: EAGVTQFPSHSVIEKGQTVTLRCDPISGHDNLYWYRRVMGKEIKFLLHFVKESKQDESGMPNNRFLAERTGGTYSTLKVQPAELEDSGVYFCASNRIVQGAHNYGYTFGSGTRLTVV.

As to this clonotype: This CDR3 is missing its conserved last phenylalanine or tryptophan, likely due to a read error. J is TRBJ1-2 and V is TRBV6-6; D perhaps matches TRBD1 (5 bases). Trimming took off 8 bases at V and 8 bases at J, with 21 bases between the two ends. The CDR3 totals 14 residues. Germline V gene lookup returns CDR1 MNHNY and CDR2 SVGAGI (reference sequence). Written as DNA, the CDR3 is TGTGCCAGCCGACCTACGGTGGGCAGGGAAGGCTACACCCTC. It encodes CASRPTVGREGYTL.

A note on this clonotype: A single base separates this from a much larger clone, so it may be a read error. This sequence joins TRBV5-1 and TRBJ2-2, with TRBD2 as a possible D gene (5 bases). This CDR3 contains 15 residues. Germline V CDR1 and CDR2: SGHRS, YFSETQ. The CDR3 bases are TGCGCCAGCAGCTTGGGTGCCGCGAACACCGGGGAGATGTTTTTT. This encodes CASSLGAANTGEMFF.

This clonotype was seen only once. In nucleotides, the CDR3 is TGTGCCAGCAGCTTAGCGACAGGGGGCACCATGGAGCTGTTTTTT. It specifies CASSLATGGTMELFF. The chain couples TRBV11-3 to TRBJ2-2, with 10 bases aligning to TRBD1. With V trimmed by 1 base and J by 10 bases, 6 bases remained unmatched. Germline loops: CDR1 SGHNT, CDR2 YENEEA. The CDR3 loop spans 15 amino acids.

Points on this clonotype: An end of the junction does not agree with germline; a read error may underlie this. V and J are TRBV28 and TRBJ2-1; 8 nucleotides align to TRBD2. The CDR3 is 15 amino acids. Germline V CDR1 and CDR2: MDHEN, SYDVKM. CDR3 coding DNA: TGTGCCAGCAATTTACCCCCACCGGGAGGGGGTGAGCAGTTCTTC. It is translated as CASNLPPPGGGEQFF.

This clonotype was recorded a few times. The CDR3 end shows no conserved phenylalanine or tryptophan, and so a read error is likely. This rearrangement joins TRBV11-3 to TRBJ2-1; no firm D call. The CDR3 loop spans 12 amino acids. Germline V gene lookup returns CDR1 SGHNT and CDR2 YENEEA. The CDR3 DNA reads as TGTCCCAGCAGCTCAAATGCCAATGAGCAGTTCTCC. Translation gives CPSSSNANEQFS.

As concerns this clonotype: One end of the junction varies from germline; a read error may be responsible. The rearrangement joins TRBV28 to TRBJ1-6; possibly TRBD1 for D (5 bases). CDR3 length: 15 amino acids. Germline lookup yields CDR1 MDHEN and CDR2 SYDVKM. CDR3 DNA: TGTTCCAGCTTACGACGGGGCAGGTGGAATTCACCCCTCCACTTT. This codes for CSSLRRGRWNSPLHF.